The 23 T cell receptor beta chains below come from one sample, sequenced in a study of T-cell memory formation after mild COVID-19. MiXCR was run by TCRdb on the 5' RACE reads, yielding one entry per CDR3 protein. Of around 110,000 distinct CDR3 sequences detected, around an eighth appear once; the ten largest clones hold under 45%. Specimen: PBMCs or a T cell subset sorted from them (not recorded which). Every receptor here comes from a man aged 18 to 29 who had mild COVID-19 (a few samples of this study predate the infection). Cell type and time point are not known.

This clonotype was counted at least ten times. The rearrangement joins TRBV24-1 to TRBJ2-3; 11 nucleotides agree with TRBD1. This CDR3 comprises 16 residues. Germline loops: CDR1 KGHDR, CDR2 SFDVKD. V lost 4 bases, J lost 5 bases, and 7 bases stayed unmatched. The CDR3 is CATSDPRDRGGDTQYF. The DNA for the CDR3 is TGTGCCACCAGTGACCCTAGGGACAGGGGGGGAGATACGCAGTATTTT.

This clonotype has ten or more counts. CDR3 nucleotides: TGTGCCAGCAGTTCGATAGGGAGGAACACTGAAGCTTTCTTT. Residues: CASSSIGRNTEAFF. The chain recombines TRBV6-5 with TRBJ1-1; D ambiguous. Per the germline V gene, CDR1 is MNHEY and CDR2 is SVGAGI. V was pared by 4 bases and J by 1 base, with 10 bases between. The CDR3 length is 14 residues.

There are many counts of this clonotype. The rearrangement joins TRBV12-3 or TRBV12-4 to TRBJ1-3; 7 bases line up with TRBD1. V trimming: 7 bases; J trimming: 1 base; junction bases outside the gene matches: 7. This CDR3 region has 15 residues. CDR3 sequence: CASTLQGGSGNTIYF. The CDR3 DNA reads TGTGCCAGCACCCTCCAGGGGGGATCTGGAAACACCATATATTTT.

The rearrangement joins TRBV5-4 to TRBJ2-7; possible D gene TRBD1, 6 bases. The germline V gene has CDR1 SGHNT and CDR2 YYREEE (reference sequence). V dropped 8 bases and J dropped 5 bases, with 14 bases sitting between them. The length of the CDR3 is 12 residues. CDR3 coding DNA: TGTGCCAGAACCGGACAGCCGCACGAGCAGTACTTC. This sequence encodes CARTGQPHEQYF.

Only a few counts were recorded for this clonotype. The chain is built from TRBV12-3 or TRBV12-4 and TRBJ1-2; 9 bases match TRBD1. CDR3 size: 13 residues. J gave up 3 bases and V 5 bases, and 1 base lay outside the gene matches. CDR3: CASSRQGDYGYTF. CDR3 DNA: TGTGCCAGCAGTCGACAGGGGGACTATGGCTACACCTTC.

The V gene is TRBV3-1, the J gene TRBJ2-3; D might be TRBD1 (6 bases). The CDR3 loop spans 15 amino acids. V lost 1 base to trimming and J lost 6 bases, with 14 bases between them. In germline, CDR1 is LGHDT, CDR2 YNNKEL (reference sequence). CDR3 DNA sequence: TGTGCCAGCAGCCAAGGGTTGGGGGCCGGCGATACGCAGTATTTT. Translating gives CASSQGLGAGDTQYF.

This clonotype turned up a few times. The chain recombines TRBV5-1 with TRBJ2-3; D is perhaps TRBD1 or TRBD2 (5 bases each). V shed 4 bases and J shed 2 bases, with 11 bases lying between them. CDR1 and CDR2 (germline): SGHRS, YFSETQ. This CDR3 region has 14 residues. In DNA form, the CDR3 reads TGCGCCAGCAGCCCGGGGCAGGTCACAGATACGCAGTATTTT. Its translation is CASSPGQVTDTQYF.

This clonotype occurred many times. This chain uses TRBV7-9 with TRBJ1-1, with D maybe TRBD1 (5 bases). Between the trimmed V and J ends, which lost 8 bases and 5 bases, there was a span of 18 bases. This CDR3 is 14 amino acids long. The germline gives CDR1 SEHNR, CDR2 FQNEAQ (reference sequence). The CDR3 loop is CASRLIVGVTEAFF. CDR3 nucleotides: TGTGCCAGCCGACTAATTGTAGGGGTAACTGAAGCTTTCTTT.

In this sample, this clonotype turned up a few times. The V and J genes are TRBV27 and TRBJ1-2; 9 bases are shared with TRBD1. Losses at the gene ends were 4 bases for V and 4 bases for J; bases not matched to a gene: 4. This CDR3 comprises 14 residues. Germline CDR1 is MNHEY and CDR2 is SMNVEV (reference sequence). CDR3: CASSSGQGVYGYTF. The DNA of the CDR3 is TGTGCCAGCAGTTCGGGACAGGGTGTCTATGGCTACACCTTC.

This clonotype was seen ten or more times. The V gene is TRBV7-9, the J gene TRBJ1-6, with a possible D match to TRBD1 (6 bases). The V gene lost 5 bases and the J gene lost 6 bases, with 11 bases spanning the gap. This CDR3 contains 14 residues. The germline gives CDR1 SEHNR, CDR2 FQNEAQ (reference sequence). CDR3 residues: CASSPTGFNSPLHF. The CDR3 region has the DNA TGTGCCAGCAGCCCGACAGGATTTAATTCACCCCTCCACTTT.

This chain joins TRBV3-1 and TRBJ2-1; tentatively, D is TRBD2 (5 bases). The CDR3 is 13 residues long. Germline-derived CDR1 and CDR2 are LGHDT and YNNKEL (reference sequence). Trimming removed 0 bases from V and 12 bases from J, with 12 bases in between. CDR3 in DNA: TGTGCCAGCAGCCAAGATTGGAGGAGCGGGCAGTTCTTC. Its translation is CASSQDWRSGQFF.

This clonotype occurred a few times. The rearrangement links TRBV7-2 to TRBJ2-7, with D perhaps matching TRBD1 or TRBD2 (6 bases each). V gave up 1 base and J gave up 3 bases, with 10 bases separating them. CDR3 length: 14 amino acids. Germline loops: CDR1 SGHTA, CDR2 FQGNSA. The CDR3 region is CASSLVGGVYEQYF. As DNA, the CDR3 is TGTGCCAGCAGCTTAGTGGGGGGCGTCTACGAGCAGTACTTC.

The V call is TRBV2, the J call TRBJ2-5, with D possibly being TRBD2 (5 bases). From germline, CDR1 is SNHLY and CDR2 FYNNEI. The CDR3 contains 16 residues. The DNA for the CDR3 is TGTGCAACCCGGAACGGGTCCCGGGGTTACCGAGAGACCCAGTACTTC. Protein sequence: CATRNGSRGYRETQYF.

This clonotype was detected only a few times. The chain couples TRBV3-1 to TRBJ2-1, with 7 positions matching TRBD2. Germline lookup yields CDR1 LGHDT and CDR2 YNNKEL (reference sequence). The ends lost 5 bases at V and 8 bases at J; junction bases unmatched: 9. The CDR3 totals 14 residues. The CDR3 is CASSAGVGIYEQFF. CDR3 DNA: TGTGCCAGCAGCGCGGGGGTGGGGATATATGAGCAGTTCTTC.

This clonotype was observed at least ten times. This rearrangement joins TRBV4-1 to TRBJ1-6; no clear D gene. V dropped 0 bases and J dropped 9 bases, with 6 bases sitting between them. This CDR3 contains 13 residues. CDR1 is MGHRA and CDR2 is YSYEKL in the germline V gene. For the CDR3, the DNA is TGCGCCAGCAGCCAAGACGAGATTTCACCCCTCCACTTT. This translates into CASSQDEISPLHF.

CDR3: CASSYSSGDRNEQFF. CDR3 bases: TGTGCCAGCAGTTACTCGAGCGGGGACAGAAATGAGCAGTTCTTC. J is TRBJ2-1 and V is TRBV6-5; either TRBD1 or TRBD2 may supply D (7 bases each). The V gene lost 0 bases and the J gene lost 7 bases, with 13 bases spanning the gap. CDR1 MNHEY and CDR2 SVGAGI come from the germline V gene. This CDR3 is 15 amino acids long.

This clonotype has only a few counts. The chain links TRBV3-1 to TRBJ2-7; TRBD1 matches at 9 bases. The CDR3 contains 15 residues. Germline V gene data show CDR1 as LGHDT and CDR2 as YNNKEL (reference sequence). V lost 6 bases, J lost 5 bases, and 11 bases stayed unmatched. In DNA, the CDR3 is TGTGCCAGCAGGCAAAAACCGGGACAGGGCAACGAGCAGTACTTC. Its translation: CASRQKPGQGNEQYF.

CDR3 amino acids: CSAYSVDSTDTQYF. The CDR3 DNA is TGCAGTGCTTACTCAGTTGATAGCACAGATACGCAGTATTTT. The chain combines TRBV20-1 with TRBJ2-3; D gene ambiguous. CDR1 is DFQATT, CDR2 SNEGSKA, per germline (reference sequence). CDR3 length: 14 residues. Trimming took 5 bases from V and 0 from J, leaving 12 bases between them.

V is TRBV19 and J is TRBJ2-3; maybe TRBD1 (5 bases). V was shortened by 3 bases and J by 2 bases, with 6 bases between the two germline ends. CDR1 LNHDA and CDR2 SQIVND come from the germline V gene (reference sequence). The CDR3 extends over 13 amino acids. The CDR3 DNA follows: TGTGCCAGTAGTATGGACAACACAGATACGCAGTATTTT. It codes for CASSMDNTDTQYF.

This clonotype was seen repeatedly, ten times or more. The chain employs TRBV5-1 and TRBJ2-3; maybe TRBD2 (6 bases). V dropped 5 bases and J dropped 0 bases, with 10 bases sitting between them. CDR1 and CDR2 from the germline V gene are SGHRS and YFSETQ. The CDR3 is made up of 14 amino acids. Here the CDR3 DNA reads TGCGCCAGCAGATCCGGGACTAGCACAGATACGCAGTATTTT. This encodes CASRSGTSTDTQYF.

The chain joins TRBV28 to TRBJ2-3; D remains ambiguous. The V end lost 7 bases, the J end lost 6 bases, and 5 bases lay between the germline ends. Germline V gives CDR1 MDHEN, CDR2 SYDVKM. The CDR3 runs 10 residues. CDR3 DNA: TGTGCCAGCATGGATGATACGCAGTATTTT. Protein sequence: CASMDDTQYF.

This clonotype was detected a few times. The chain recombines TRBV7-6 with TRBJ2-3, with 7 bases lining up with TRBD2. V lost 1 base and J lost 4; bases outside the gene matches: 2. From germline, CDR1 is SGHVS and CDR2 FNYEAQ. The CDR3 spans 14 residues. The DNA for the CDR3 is TGTGCCAGCAGCTTAGGGGGGGGGGCAGATACGCAGTATTTT. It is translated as CASSLGGGADTQYF.

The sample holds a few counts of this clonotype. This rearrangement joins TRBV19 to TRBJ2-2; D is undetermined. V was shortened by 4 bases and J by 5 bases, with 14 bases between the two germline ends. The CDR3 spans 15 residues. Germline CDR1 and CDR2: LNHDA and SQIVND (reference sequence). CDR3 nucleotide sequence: TGTGCCAGTAGTACTTGGCCCCGTTATACCGGGGAGCTGTTTTTT. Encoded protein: CASSTWPRYTGELFF.